The clone carrying this TCR beta chain was detected only once. Deletions cut 1 base from V and 7 bases from J, with 8 bases between. Germline-derived CDR1 and CDR2 are SGHTA and FQGNSA. The CDR3 consists of 13 residues. This record belongs to a study of blood T cell repertoires in COVID-19. Study-wide context: The study drew acute and convalescent COVID-19 samples from the United States, Italy and Spain. T cells, B-cell-depleted T cells, or PBMCs supplied cDNA or gDNA.

In the authors' methods: Counts of nucleated cells, estimated from reference gene primer amplification, were obtained. Libraries were prepared by immunoSEQ multiplex PCR; TCRdb keeps only in-frame clonotypes and omits some of them. D and trimming were read from the DNA, whereas the V and J calls and clone size are those reported in that table. The data show around 68,000 clones, around nine tenths seen once. The receptor comes from a man aged 45-65 years with active COVID-19. J is TRBJ1-5 and V is TRBV7-2; perhaps TRBD1 as D (6 bases). Sequencing used peripheral blood. CDR3 coding DNA: TGTGCCAGCAGCTTAGTAGGGGGACAGCCCCAGCATTTT. Its protein is CASSLVGGQPQHF.